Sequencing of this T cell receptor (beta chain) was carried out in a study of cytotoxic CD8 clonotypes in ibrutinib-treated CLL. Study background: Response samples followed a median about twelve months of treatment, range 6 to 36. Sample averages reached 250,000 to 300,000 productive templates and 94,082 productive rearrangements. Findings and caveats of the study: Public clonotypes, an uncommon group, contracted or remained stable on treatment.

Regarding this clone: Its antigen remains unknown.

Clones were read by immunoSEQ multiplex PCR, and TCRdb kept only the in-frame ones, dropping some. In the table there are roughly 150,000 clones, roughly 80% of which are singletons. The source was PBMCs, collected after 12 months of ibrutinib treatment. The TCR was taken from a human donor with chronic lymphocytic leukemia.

The CDR3 nucleotides are TGCGCCAGCAGCCCGGACAGGCCCTCTGGGGGGTATGGCTACACCTTC. This gives the protein CASSPDRPSGGYGYTF. The chain combines TRBV5-1 with TRBJ1-2, with TRBD1 matching 7 bases. The CDR3 sequence is 16 residues long. Germline lookup yields CDR1 SGHRS and CDR2 YFSETQ. With 4 bases clipped from V and 5 bases from J, the junction kept 14 bases outside the gene matches. Based on the CDR3 plus reference TRBV5-1 and TRBJ1-2, the full variable domain is KAGVTQTPRYLIKTRGQQVTLSCSPISGHRSVSWYQQTPGQGLQFLFEYFSETQRNKGNFPGRFSGRQFSNSRSEMNVSTLELGDSALYLCASSPDRPSGGYGYTFGSGTRLTVV.